This T cell receptor beta chain was sequenced for a study of beta chain features in type 1 diabetes. The study, taken as a whole, reports: Since sequencing was performed on cDNA, cells with high TCR expression could be over-represented. A potential influence of HLA type upon TCRB rearrangement remained unresolved herein. Naive, central memory and Treg TCRB repertoires appeared more alike in patients than in healthy donors. All four CD4+ subsets of Type 1 diabetes patients contained TCRB CDR3s that were moderately but significantly shorter.

Remarks on this clone: The antigen remains unidentified.

TCRB transcripts that were expressed got sequenced, as all of the isolated RNA had been reverse transcribed. Method: immunoSEQ multiplex PCR; TCRdb's copy keeps in-frame clones and lacks some. Of around 250,000 clones in the sample, approximately 15% were seen once. Germline V gives CDR1 MNHEY, CDR2 SMNVEV (reference sequence). V was cut by 6 bases and J by 13 bases, with 16 bases left in between. There are 12 residues in the CDR3. The TCR originated in a man between 25 and 39 years old with type 1 diabetes. Sequencing input: naive CD4+ T cells from blood. The genes are TRBV27 and TRBJ2-1, with D possibly TRBD2 on 7 matching bases. The CDR3 coding sequence is TGTGCCAGCAGACTCGGGGGGCTCAAACAGTTCTTC. Amino acid sequence: CASRLGGLKQFF.